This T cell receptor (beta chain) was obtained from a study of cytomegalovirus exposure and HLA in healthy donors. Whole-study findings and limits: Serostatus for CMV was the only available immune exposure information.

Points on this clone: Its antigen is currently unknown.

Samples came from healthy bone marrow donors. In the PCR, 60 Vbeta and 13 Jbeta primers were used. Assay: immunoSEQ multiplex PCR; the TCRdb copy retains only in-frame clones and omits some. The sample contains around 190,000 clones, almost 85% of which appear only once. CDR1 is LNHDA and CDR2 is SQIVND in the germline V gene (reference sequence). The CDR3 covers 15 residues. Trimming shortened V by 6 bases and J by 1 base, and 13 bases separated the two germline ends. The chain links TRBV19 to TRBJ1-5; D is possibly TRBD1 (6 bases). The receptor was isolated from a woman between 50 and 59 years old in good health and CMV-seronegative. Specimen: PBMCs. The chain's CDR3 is CASRTQGISNQPQHF. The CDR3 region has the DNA TGTGCCAGTAGAACACAGGGAATCAGCAATCAGCCCCAGCATTTT. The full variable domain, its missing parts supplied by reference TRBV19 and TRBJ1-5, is DGGITQSPKYLFRKEGQNVTLSCEQNLNHDAMYWYRQDPGQGLRLIYYSQIVNDFQKGDIAEGYSVSREKKESFPLTVTSAQKNPTAFYLCASRTQGISNQPQHFGDGTRLSIL.